This T cell receptor (beta chain) stems from a study of CD8 T cells in Susac syndrome. RNA, at about 0.5 to 1 ug, was reverse transcribed with random hexamers. Amplification of the TCR beta CDR3 was carried out by immunoSEQ multiplex PCR, which spanned a total of 54 Vbeta and 13 Jbeta segments. One entry per CDR3 protein results from TCRdb running MiXCR on the immunoSEQ multiplex PCR reads. The table includes approximately 130,000 distinct CDR3 sequences, around nine tenths detected once. Between the trimmed V and J ends, which lost 4 bases and 6 bases, there was a span of 7 bases. The CDR3 spans 11 residues. Per the germline V gene, CDR1 is LNHDA and CDR2 is SQIVND (reference sequence). From blood CD8+ and CD4+ T cells, TCR beta sequences were generated. Treatment-naive patients with stable or active relapsing-remitting disease served as multiple sclerosis controls.

The sample consisted of CD8+ T cells from PBMCs. This chain uses TRBV19 with TRBJ2-7; D unresolved. The clonotype was recovered from a human donor with multiple sclerosis. The CDR3 reads CASSTKAEQYF. CDR3 bases: TGTGCCAGTAGTACCAAAGCCGAGCAGTACTTC. Drawing the rest from reference TRBV19 and TRBJ2-7, the complete variable domain is DGGITQSPKYLFRKEGQNVTLSCEQNLNHDAMYWYRQDPGQGLRLIYYSQIVNDFQKGDIAEGYSVSREKKESFPLTVTSAQKNPTAFYLCASSTKAEQYFGPGTRLTVT.